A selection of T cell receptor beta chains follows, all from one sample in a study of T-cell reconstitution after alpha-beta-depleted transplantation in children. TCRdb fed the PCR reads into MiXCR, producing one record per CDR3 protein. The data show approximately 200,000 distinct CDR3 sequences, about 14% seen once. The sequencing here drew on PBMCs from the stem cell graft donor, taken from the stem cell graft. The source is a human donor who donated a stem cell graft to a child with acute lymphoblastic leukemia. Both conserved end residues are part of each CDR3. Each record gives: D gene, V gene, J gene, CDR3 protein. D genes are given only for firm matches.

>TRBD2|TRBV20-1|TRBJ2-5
CSAPFTGRQETQYF
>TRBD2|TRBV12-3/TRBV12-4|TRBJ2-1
CASLRLAGGGEQFF
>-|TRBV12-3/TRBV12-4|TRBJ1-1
CASSHRRMNTEAFF
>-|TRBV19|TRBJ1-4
CASTGRDGAESKLFF
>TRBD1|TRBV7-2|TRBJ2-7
CASSSRTGPYEQYF
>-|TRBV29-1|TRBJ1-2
CSVRSGYTF
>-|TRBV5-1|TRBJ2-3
CASSLNGQSRDTQYF
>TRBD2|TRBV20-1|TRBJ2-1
CSARGASGVVDEQFF
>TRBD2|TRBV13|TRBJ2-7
CASSPEGGSSYEQYF
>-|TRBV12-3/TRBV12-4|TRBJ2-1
CASSLSIVQFF
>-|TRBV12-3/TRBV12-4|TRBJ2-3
CASSSRLDTQYF